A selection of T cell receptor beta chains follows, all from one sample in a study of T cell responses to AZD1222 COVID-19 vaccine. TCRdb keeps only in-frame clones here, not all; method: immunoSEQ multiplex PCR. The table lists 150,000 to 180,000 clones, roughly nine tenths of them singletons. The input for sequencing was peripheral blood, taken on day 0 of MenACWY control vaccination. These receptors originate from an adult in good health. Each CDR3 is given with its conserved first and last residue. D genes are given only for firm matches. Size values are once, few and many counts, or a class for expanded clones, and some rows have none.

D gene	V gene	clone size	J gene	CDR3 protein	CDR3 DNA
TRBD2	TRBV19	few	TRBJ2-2	CASSPLAGVNTGELFF	TGTGCCAGTAGTCCACTAGCGGGGGTGAACACCGGGGAGCTGTTTTTT
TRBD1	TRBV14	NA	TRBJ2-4	CASSQVGLRTGKNIQYF	TGTGCCAGCAGCCAAGTAGGGCTTAGGACAGGGAAAAACATTCAGTACTTC
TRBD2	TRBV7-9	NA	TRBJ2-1	CASKLGLDGDEQFF	TGTGCCAGCAAACTCGGACTAGACGGCGATGAGCAGTTCTTC
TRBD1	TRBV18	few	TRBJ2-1	CASSAPGGSYNEQFF	TGTGCCAGCTCAGCACCAGGGGGCTCCTACAATGAGCAGTTCTTC
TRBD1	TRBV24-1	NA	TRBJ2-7	CATSDRTGADEQYF	TGTGCCACCAGTGACCGGACAGGGGCAGACGAGCAGTACTTC
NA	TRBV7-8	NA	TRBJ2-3	CASSSIIRDTQYF	TGTGCCAGCAGCTCTATAATTCGAGATACGCAGTATTTT
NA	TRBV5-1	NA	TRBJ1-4	CASSPPGQTEKLFF	TGCGCCAGCAGCCCCCCCGGACAGACTGAAAAACTGTTTTTT
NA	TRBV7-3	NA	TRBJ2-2	CASSPGHSNTGELFF	TGTGCCAGCAGCCCCGGACACTCGAACACCGGGGAGCTGTTTTTT
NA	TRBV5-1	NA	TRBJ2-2	CASSLVGTGELFF	TGCGCCAGCAGCTTGGTAGGGACCGGGGAGCTGTTTTTT
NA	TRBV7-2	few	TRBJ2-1	CASSLHGRGEQFF	TGTGCCAGCAGCTTACACGGACGTGGTGAGCAGTTCTTC
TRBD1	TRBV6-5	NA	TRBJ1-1	CASSYFPQGGTEAFF	TGTGCCAGCAGTTATTTTCCACAGGGGGGCACTGAAGCTTTCTTT
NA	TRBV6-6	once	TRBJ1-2	CASSPSRGEGYTF	TGTGCCAGCAGTCCCTCGAGGGGGGAGGGCTACACCTTC
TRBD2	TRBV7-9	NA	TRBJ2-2	CASSSSGGNTGELFF	TGTGCCAGCAGCTCGAGCGGGGGGAACACCGGGGAGCTGTTTTTT
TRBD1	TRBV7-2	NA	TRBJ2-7	CASSLSGGLSYEQYF	TGTGCCAGCAGCTTATCAGGGGGCCTATCCTACGAGCAGTACTTC
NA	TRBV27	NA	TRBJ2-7	CASSLRQGGEQYF	TGTGCCAGCAGTTTAAGACAGGGAGGCGAGCAGTACTTC
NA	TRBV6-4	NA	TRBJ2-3	CASSGNSGTDTQYF	TGTGCCAGCAGTGGCAACAGTGGCACAGATACGCAGTATTTT
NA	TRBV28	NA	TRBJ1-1	CASSALGGPKGAEAFF	TGTGCCAGCAGTGCCCTGGGGGGTCCCAAGGGGGCTGAAGCTTTCTTT
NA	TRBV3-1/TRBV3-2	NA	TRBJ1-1	CASSPGALGNTEAFF	TGTGCCAGCAGCCCGGGGGCCCTGGGGAACACTGAAGCTTTCTTT
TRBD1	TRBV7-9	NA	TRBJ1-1	CASSLYNRGDTEAFF	TGTGCCAGCAGCTTATATAACAGGGGGGACACTGAAGCTTTCTTT
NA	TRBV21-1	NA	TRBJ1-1	CASSKDGDTEAFF	TGTGCCAGCAGCAAAGATGGGGATACTGAAGCTTTCTTT
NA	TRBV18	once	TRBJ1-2	CASSPKEATGGTF	TGTGCCAGCTCACCAAAGGAAGCGACGGGGGGCACCTTC
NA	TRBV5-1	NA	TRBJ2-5	CASSLAPAQQETQYF	TGCGCCAGCAGCTTGGCGCCTGCGCAGCAAGAGACCCAGTACTTC
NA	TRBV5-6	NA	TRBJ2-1	CASSLWRPRVDEQFF	TGTGCCAGCAGCTTGTGGAGACCCCGGGTCGATGAGCAGTTCTTC
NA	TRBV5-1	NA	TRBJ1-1	CASSRGPDMNTEAFF	TGCGCCAGTTCCAGAGGGCCCGATATGAACACTGAAGCTTTCTTT
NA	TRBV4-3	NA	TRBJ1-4	CASSQGPGINEKLFF	TGCGCCAGCAGCCAAGGGCCAGGGATTAATGAAAAACTGTTTTTT
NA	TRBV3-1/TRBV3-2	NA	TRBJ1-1	CASSQGGGIEAFF	TGTGCCAGCAGCCAAGGTGGGGGCATTGAAGCTTTCTTT
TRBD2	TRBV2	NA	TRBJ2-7	CASRKLLAGEQYF	TGTGCCAGCAGGAAGCTCTTAGCGGGCGAGCAGTACTTC
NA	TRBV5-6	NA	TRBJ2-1	CASSLDWDNEQFF	TGTGCCAGCAGCTTGGATTGGGACAATGAGCAGTTCTTC
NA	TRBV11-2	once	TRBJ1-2	CASSWGRSIGGGYTF	TGTGCCAGCAGCTGGGGTCGGTCCATAGGCGGTGGCTACACCTTC
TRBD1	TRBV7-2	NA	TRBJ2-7	CASSLAGTVALMEQYF	TGTGCCAGCAGCTTAGCCGGGACAGTGGCATTAATGGAGCAGTACTTC
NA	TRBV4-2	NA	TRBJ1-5	CASSQVTGNQPQHF	TGTGCCAGCAGCCAAGTAACAGGCAATCAGCCCCAGCATTTT
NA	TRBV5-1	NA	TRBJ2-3	CASSLASIGTLSTDTQYF	TGCGCCAGCAGCTTGGCCTCGATCGGGACACTTAGCACAGATACGCAGTATTTT
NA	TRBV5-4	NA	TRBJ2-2	CASSSGTENTGELFF	TGTGCCAGCAGCTCTGGGACCGAAAACACCGGGGAGCTGTTTTTT
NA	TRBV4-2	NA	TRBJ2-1	CASSRERHSYNEQFF	TGTGCCAGCAGCCGGGAGCGGCACTCCTACAATGAGCAGTTCTTC
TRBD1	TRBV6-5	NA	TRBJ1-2	CASSYSRTGIYGYTF	TGTGCCAGCAGTTACTCGAGGACAGGGATCTATGGCTACACCTTC
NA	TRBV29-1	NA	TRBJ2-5	CSVGTIQETQYF	TGCAGCGTCGGGACAATCCAAGAGACCCAGTACTTC
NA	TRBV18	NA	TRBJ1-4	CASSRDINEKLFF	TGTGCCAGCTCACGGGATATTAATGAAAAACTGTTTTTT
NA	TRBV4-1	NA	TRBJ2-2	CASSPHWQVAGELFF	TGCGCCAGCAGCCCCCATTGGCAGGTGGCCGGGGAGCTGTTTTTT
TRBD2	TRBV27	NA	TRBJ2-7	CASSSRDGTSGPSYEQYF	TGTGCCAGCAGTTCCCGAGACGGGACTAGCGGGCCCTCCTACGAGCAGTACTTC
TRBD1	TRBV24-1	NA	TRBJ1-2	CATRAGTGNYGYTF	TGTGCCACCAGAGCCGGGACAGGGAACTATGGCTACACCTTC
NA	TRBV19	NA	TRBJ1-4	CASSFSPLATNEKLFF	TGTGCCAGTAGTTTCTCCCCGCTTGCAACTAATGAAAAACTGTTTTTT
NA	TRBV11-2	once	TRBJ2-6	CASSLGGSGANVLTF	TGTGCCAGCAGCTTAGGCGGATCTGGGGCCAACGTCCTGACTTTC
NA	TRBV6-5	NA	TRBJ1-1	CASSFLGRMNTEAFF	TGTGCCAGCAGTTTCCTCGGGCGTATGAACACTGAAGCTTTCTTT
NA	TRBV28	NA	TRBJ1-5	CASRGVGGFQNQPQHF	TGTGCCAGCAGGGGAGTGGGGGGTTTCCAGAATCAGCCCCAGCATTTT
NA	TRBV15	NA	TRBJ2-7	CATSRDSQASYEQYF	TGTGCCACCAGCAGGGACAGTCAAGCCTCCTACGAGCAGTACTTC
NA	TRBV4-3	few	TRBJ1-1	CASSQDTGEAFF	TGCGCCAGCAGCCAAGATACGGGTGAAGCTTTCTTT
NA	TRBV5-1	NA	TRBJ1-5	CASSLDPDKNQPQHF	TGCGCCAGCAGCTTGGACCCGGACAAAAATCAGCCCCAGCATTTT
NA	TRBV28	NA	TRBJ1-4	CASSLNQGKEELFF	TGTGCCAGCAGCCTAAATCAGGGTAAAGAAGAACTGTTTTTT
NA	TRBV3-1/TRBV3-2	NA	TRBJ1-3	CASSQGSRSGNTIYF	TGTGCCAGCAGCCAAGGGAGCCGCTCTGGAAACACCATATATTTT
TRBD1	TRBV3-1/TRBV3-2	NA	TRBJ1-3	CASGQGQASGNTIYF	TGTGCCAGCGGGCAGGGACAGGCCTCTGGAAACACCATATATTTT
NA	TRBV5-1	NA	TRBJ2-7	CASSLVGGLTYEQYF	TGCGCCAGCAGCTTGGTTGGGGGCCTAACCTACGAGCAGTACTTC
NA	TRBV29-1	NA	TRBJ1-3	CSVSTAVSGNTIYF	TGCAGCGTGTCTACAGCAGTCTCTGGAAACACCATATATTTT
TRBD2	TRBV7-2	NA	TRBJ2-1	CASSPVSSGNEQFF	TGTGCCAGCAGCCCGGTGTCTAGCGGGAATGAGCAGTTCTTC